This T cell receptor beta chain is drawn from a study of control samples from healthy donors and cancer patients. Sequencing used immunoSEQ multiplex PCR; TCRdb keeps in-frame clones, though not all of them. The sample has approximately 83,000 clones, 93% seen once. The CDR3 sequence is 15 residues long. J gave up 5 bases and V 5 bases, and 6 bases lay outside the gene matches. Looked up from germline, CDR1 is MRHNA and CDR2 is SNTAGT. The J gene is TRBJ2-1, the V gene TRBV6-4, with TRBD2 identical over 10 bases. The clonotype comes from a woman under 40 in good health. The sample comprised blood. This chain's CDR3 is CASSPGTSANNEQFF. The CDR3 bases are TGTGCCAGCAGTCCCGGGACTAGCGCAAACAATGAGCAGTTCTTC.